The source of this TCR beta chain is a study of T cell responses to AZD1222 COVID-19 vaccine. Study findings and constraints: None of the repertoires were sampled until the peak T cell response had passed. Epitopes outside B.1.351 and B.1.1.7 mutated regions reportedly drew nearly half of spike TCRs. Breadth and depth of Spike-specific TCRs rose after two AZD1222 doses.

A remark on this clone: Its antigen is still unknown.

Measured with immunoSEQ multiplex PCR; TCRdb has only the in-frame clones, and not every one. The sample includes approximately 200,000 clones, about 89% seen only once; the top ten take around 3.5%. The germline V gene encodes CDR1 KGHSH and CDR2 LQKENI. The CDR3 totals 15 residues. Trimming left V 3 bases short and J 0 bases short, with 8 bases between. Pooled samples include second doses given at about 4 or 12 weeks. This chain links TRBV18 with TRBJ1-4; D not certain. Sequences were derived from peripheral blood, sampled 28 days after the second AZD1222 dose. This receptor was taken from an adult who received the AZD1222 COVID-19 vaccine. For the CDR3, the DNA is TGTGCCAGCTCACCCTCCTCTGCAACTAATGAAAAACTGTTTTTT. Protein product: CASSPSSATNEKLFF.